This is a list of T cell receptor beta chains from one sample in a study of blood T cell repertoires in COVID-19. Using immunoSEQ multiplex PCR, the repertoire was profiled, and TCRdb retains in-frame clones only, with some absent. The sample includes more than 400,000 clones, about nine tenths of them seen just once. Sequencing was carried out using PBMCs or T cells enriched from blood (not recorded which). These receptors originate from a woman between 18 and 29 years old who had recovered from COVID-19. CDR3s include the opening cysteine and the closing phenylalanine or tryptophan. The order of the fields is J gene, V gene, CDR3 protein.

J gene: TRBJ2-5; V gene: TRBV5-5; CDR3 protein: CASSSVGAQYF
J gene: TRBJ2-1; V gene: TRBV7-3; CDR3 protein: CASSLNPQAGESYNEQFF
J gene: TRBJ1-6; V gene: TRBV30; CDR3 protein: CAWSVNQVSPLHF
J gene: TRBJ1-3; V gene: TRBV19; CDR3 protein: CASRGREGGNTIYF
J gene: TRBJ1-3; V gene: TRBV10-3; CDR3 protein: CAIKGAGSGNTIYF
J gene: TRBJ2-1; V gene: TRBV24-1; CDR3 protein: CATSDLHQSSSYNEQFF
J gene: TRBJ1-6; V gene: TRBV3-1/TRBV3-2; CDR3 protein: CASSQVAGDNSPLHF
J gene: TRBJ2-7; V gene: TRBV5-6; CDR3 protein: CASSWGTGAYEQYF
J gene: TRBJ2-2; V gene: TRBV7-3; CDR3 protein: CASSSGGDTGELFF
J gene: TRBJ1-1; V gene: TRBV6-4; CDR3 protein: CASSEAPLQRGNTEAFF
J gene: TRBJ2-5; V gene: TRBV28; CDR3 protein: CASSQTLLQGSGETQYF
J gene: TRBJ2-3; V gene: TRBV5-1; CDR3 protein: CASSLWATTDTQYF
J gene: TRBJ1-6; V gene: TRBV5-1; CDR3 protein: CASSLGSGQEGSPLHF
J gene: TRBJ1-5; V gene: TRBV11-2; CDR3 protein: CASSLGDTGNQPQHF
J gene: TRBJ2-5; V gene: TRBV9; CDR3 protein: CASSAKTGDPSWETQYF
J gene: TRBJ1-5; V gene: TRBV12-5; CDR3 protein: CASGLVLDRGPQPQHF
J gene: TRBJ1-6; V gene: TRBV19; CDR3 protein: CASSPFPVPGTLHF
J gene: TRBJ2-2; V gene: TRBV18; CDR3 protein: CASSIGDRDTGELFF
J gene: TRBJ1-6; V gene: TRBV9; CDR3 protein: CASSSWRIDSPLHF
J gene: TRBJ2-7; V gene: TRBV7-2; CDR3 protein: CASSKNKASYEQYF
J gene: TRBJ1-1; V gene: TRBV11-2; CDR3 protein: CASSSGTRGISEAFF
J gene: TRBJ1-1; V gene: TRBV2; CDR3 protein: CASSGQQPLNTEAFF
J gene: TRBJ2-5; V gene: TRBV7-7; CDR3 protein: CASSPLGTQETQYF
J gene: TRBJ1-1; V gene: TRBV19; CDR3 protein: CASSMGFRGAEAFF
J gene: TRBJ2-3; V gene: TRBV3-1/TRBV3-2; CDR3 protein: CASSLTSGGSNTQYF
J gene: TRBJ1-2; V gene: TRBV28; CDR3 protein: CASTVTTGNYRGYTF
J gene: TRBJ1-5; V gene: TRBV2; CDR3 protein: CASSDRAGGTGNQPQHF
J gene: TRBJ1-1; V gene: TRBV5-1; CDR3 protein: CASRMRQGQHGTEAFF
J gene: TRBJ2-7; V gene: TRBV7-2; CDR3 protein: CASSLRTGDEQYF
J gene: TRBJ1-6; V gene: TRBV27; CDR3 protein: CASSNQFLYNSPLHF
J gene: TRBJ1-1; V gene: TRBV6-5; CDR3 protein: CASRSSGQGREAFF
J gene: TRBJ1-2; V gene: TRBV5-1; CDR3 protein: CASSPSGDYGYTF
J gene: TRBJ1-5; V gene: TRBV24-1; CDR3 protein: CATPSGTLRGPQHF
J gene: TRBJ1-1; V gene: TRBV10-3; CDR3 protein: CAISLTGTGAINTEAFF